The count of the clone carrying this TCR beta chain is one. The sample comes from a study of blood T cell repertoires in COVID-19. At the level of the study: The origin of the acute and convalescent COVID-19 samples was the United States, Italy and Spain. T cells, B-cell-depleted T cells, or PBMCs supplied cDNA or gDNA.

Enrolled through a virtual design, the participants were between roughly 18 and 100 years of age and came from about two dozen US areas. This CDR3 has 13 residues. Trimming took 5 bases from V and 5 from J, leaving 12 bases between them. The germline gives CDR1 MNHEY, CDR2 SMNVEV (reference sequence). Sequencing used immunoSEQ multiplex PCR; TCRdb keeps in-frame clones, though not all of them. The sample consists of fewer than 350,000 clones, approximately 81% of them appearing once. The receptor was derived from a woman in her twenties or thirties who had been exposed to COVID-19. The sequencing input was PBMCs or T cells enriched from blood (not recorded which). This rearrangement joins TRBV27 to TRBJ2-5, with D possibly matching TRBD1 (6 bases). CDR3 DNA sequence: TGTGCCAGCAGTAGAACAGGGTATGAGACCCAGTACTTC. It codes for CASSRTGYETQYF.